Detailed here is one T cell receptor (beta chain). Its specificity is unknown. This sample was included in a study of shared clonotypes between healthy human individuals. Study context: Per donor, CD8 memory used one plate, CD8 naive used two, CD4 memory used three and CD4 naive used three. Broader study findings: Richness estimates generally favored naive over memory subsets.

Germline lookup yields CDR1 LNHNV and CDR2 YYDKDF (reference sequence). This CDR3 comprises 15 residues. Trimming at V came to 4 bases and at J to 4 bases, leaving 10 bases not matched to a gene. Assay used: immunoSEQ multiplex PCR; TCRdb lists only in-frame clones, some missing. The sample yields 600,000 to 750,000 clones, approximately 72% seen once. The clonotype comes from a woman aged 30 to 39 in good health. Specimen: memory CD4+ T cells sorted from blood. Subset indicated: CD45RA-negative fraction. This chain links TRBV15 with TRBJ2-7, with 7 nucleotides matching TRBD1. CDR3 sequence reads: CATSKYRGREYEQYF. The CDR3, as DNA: TGTGCCACCAGCAAATACAGGGGAAGAGAATACGAGCAGTACTTC.